This TCR beta chain was identified in a study of shared clonotypes between healthy human individuals. Across the study: A couple of female and a few male donors aged 18 to 49 were enrolled.

As defined, naive CD8 cells were CD45RO-negative and positively selected for CCR7, with terminally differentiated effector memory CD45RA+ cells excluded. All the donors were Caucasian adults who lived in Nashville, Tennessee. Concerning this clone itself: Its antigen remains unknown.

Notes on the study in general: Sampling used blood alone; tissue repertoires probably differ. Of the naive CD4 clonotypes, around 5% were shared across several donors.

The method was immunoSEQ multiplex PCR; TCRdb's version includes in-frame clones alone and lacks a portion of them. The data contain some 600,000 clones, about 96% of them seen just once; the ten biggest clones take up roughly 0.1%. V lost 1 base to trimming and J lost 6 bases; unmatched junction nucleotides: 10. The CDR3 is 18 residues long. From germline, CDR1 is MDHEN and CDR2 SYDVKM. The receptor was derived from a woman aged 25 to 39 in good health. The gene calls are TRBV28 and TRBJ2-2; 11 nucleotides line up with TRBD2. The sample consisted of naive CD8+ T cells sorted from blood. CDR3 loop: CASSLSTSGIEFSGELFF. CDR3 DNA sequence: TGTGCCAGCAGTTTATCGACTAGCGGGATAGAATTTTCCGGGGAGCTGTTTTTT.